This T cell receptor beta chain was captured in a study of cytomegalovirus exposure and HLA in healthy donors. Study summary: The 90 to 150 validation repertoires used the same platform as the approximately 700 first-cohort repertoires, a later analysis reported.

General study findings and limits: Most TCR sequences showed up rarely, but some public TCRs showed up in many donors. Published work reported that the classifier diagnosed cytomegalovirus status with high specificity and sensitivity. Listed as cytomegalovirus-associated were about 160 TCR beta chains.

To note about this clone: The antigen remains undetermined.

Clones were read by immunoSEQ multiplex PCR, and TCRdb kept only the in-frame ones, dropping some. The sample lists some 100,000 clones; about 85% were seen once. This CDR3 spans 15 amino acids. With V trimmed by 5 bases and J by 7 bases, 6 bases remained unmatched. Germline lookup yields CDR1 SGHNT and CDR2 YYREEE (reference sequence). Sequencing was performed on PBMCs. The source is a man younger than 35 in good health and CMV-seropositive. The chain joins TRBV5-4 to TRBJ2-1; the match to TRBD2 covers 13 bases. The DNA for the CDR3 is TGTGCCAGCAGTTCAGGACTAGCGGGGGTGAATGAGCAGTTCTTC. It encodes CASSSGLAGVNEQFF.